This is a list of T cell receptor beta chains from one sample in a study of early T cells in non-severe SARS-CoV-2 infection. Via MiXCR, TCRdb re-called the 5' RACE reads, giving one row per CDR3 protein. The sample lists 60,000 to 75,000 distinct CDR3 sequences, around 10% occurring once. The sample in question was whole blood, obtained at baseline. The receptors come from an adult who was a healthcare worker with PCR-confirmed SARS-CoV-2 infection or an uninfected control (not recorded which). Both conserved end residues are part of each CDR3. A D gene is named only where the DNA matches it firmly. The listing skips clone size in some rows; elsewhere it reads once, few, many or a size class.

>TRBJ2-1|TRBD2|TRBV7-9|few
CASSHTGTTGYNEQFF
TGTGCCAGCAGCCACACCGGGACTACTGGCTACAATGAGCAGTTCTTC
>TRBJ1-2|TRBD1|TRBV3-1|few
CASSQDRAHYGYTF
TGTGCCAGCAGTCAGGACAGGGCCCACTATGGCTACACCTTC
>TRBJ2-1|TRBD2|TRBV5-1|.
CASSLPSGSVDEQFF
TGCGCCAGCAGCTTGCCTAGCGGGAGTGTCGATGAGCAGTTCTTC
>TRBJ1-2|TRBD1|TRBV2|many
CASSIQGGDYGYTF
TGTGCCAGCAGTATACAGGGGGGCGACTATGGCTACACCTTC
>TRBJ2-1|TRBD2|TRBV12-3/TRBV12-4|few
CASSYLAGEGSYNEQFF
TGTGCCAGCAGTTATCTAGCGGGGGAGGGCTCCTACAATGAGCAGTTCTTC
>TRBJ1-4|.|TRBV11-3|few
CASSPPGHSNEKLFF
TGTGCCAGCAGCCCCCCGGGGCACAGTAATGAAAAACTGTTTTTT
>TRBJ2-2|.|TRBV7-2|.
CASSYRLVKDTGELFF
TGTGCCAGCAGCTACCGACTAGTGAAAGACACCGGGGAGCTGTTTTTT
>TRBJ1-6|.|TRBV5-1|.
CASSSGTPNSPLHF
TGCGCCAGCAGCTCCGGGACCCCTAATTCACCCCTCCACTTT
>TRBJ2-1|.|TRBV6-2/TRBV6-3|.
CASSGQGVEQFF
TGTGCCAGCAGTGGGCAGGGCGTTGAGCAGTTCTTC
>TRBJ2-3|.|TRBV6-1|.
CASSEAPPDTQYF
TGTGCCAGCAGTGAAGCACCCCCAGATACGCAGTATTTT
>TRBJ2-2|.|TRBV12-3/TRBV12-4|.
CASSAGGSGELFF
TGTGCCAGCAGTGCCGGGGGATCCGGGGAGCTGTTTTTT
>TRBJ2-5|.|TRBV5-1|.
CASSLVSGAETQYF
TGCGCCAGCAGCTTGGTTTCGGGCGCGGAGACCCAGTACTTC
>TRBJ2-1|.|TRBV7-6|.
CASSPAGGGAIDEQFF
TGTGCCAGCAGCCCCGCGGGTGGGGGGGCTATCGATGAGCAGTTCTTC
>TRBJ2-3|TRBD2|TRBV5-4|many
CASSLAFAGGPPVTQYF
TGTGCCAGCAGCTTGGCCTTTGCGGGAGGCCCCCCCGTTACGCAGTATTTT
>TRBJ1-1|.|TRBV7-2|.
CASRATEAFF
TGTGCCAGCAGGGCGACTGAAGCTTTCTTT
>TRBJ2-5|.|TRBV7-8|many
CASSFSEQETQYF
TGTGCCAGCAGCTTTAGTGAACAAGAGACCCAGTACTTC
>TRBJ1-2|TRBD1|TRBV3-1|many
CASQGGSGYTF
TGTGCCAGCCAAGGGGGCTCTGGCTACACCTTC
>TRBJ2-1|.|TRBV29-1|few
CTITGGLRNEQFF
TGCACCATAACCGGGGGGCTTAGGAATGAGCAGTTCTTC
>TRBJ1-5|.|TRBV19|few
CASSIRGQPQHF
TGTGCCAGTAGTATCCGAGGTCAGCCCCAGCATTTT
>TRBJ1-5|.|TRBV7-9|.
CASSLGQNQPQHF
TGTGCCAGCAGCCTGGGACAAAATCAGCCCCAGCATTTT
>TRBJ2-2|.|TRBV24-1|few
CATSERNTGELFF
TGTGCCACCAGTGAACGGAACACCGGGGAGCTGTTTTTT
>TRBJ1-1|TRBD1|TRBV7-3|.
CASSLEGQGLAEAFF
TGTGCCAGCAGCTTAGAAGGACAGGGGCTCGCTGAAGCTTTCTTT
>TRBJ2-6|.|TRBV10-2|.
CASSERGAGANVLTF
TGCGCCAGCAGTGAAAGAGGTGCTGGGGCCAACGTCCTGACTTTC
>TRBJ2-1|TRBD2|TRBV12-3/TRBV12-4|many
CASILAGLGNNEQFF
TGTGCCAGCATACTAGCGGGCCTGGGGAACAATGAGCAGTTCTTC
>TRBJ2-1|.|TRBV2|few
CASTYDRFNYNEQFF
TGTGCCAGCACATACGACAGGTTCAACTACAATGAGCAGTTCTTC
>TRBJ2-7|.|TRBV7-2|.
CASSLRRDSYEQYF
TGTGCCAGCAGCTTAAGGCGGGATTCCTACGAGCAGTACTTC